A single sample gave rise to the 8 T cell receptor beta chains below, sequenced in a study of CD8+ T cells in alopecia areata. Extraction of RNA preceded its reverse transcription into cDNA, which served as the sequencing template. TCRdb keeps only in-frame clones here, not all; method: immunoSEQ multiplex PCR. The sample lists some 120,000 clones; over 60% were seen once. Noted treatment: oral pan-JAK inhibitor, 5-10 mg twice daily. The source was CD4+ T cells sorted from blood, collected at week 4, from a patient treated with tofacitinib. All receptors derive from a human donor with alopecia areata.

The chain joins TRBV29-1 to TRBJ1-3, with D uncertain. Germline CDR1 reads SQVTM; CDR2 reads ANQGSEA. The ends were cut back, 3 bases at V and 6 bases at J, with 9 bases in the middle. The CDR3 contains 12 residues. The CDR3 DNA reads as TGCAGCGTTGACACAGCGGAAAACACCATATATTTT. This translates into CSVDTAENTIYF.

This clone was counted only a few times. The J gene is TRBJ1-2, the V gene TRBV7-2; D unresolved. Germline lookup yields CDR1 SGHTA and CDR2 FQGNSA. V was pared by 4 bases and J by 4 bases, with 7 bases between. The length of the CDR3 is 12 residues. CDR3 protein: CASSSYRYGYTF. In DNA, the CDR3 is TGTGCCAGCAGCTCCTACCGCTATGGCTACACCTTC.

In DNA form, the CDR3 reads TGTGCCAGCAGCCAATCCTTTTTTGGGGTCACCGGGGAGCTGTTTTTT. Translated: CASSQSFFGVTGELFF. The chain employs TRBV4-2 and TRBJ2-2; D unresolved. There are 16 residues in the CDR3. Per germline, CDR1 LGHNA and CDR2 YNFKEQ. Trimming removed 2 bases at V and 4 bases at J, with 14 bases between.

This clone was observed a handful of times. This chain connects TRBV4-1 to TRBJ1-1; the D is unclear. This CDR3 comprises 13 residues. V lost 1 base and J lost 0, with 3 bases in between. Germline-derived CDR1 and CDR2 are MGHRA and YSYEKL. The CDR3, as DNA: TGCGCCAGCAGCCAAGTCTTGAACACTGAAGCTTTCTTT. This codes for CASSQVLNTEAFF.

The rearrangement links TRBV29-1 to TRBJ2-3; D gene unclear. Germline CDR1 is SQVTM and CDR2 is ANQGSEA. The ends were cut back, 3 bases at V and 3 bases at J, with 7 bases in the middle. CDR3 length equals 12 residues. The DNA for the CDR3 is TGCAGCGTTGACCCTAGAACAGATACGCAGTATTTT. Encoded protein: CSVDPRTDTQYF.

This clone was seen once. The chain recombines TRBV5-4 with TRBJ1-4; 7 positions agree with TRBD1. Trimming took 3 bases from V and 8 from J; bases not matched to a gene: 7. In germline, CDR1 is SGHNT, CDR2 YYREEE (reference sequence). The CDR3 has 14 residues. The CDR3 DNA is TGTGCCAGCAGCTCATACAGGGGAGGAGAAAAACTGTTTTTT. It is translated as CASSSYRGGEKLFF.

The chain recombines TRBV6-5 with TRBJ2-5; weak D call: TRBD2 (5 bases). The germline V and J ends were trimmed by 2 bases and 7 bases, with 8 bases remaining between them. From germline, CDR1 is MNHEY and CDR2 SVGAGI. The CDR3 runs 12 residues. The CDR3 region has the DNA TGTGCCAGCAGTTACATAGGAGGGACCCAGTACTTC. Translation: CASSYIGGTQYF.

The chain employs TRBV6-6 and TRBJ2-7; no definite D call. The CDR3 spans 15 residues. The germline V and J ends were trimmed by 7 bases and 3 bases, with 19 bases remaining between them. CDR1 MNHNY and CDR2 SVGAGI come from the germline V gene (reference sequence). The CDR3 loop reads CASTKSIGPFYEQYF. The CDR3, as DNA: TGTGCCAGCACCAAATCTATCGGCCCATTCTACGAGCAGTACTTC.